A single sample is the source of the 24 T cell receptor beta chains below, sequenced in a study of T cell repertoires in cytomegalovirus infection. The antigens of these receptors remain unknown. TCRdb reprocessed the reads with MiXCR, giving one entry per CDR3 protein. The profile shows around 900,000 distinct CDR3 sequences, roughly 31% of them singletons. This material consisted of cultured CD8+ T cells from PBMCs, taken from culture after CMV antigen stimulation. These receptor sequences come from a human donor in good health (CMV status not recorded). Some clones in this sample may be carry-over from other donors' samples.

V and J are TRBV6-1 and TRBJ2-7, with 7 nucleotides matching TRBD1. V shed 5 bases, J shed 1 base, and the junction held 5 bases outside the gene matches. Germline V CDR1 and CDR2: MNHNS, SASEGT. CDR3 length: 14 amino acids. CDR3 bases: TGTGCCAGCAGTAACACAGGGGTGTCCTACGAGCAGTACGTC. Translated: CASSNTGVSYEQYV.

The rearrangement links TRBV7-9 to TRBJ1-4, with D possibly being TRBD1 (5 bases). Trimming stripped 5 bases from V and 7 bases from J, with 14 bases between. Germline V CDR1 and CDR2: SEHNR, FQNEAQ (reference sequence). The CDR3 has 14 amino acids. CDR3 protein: CASSPPHQGEKLFF. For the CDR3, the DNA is TGTGCCAGCAGCCCGCCGCATCAGGGTGAAAAACTGTTTTTT.

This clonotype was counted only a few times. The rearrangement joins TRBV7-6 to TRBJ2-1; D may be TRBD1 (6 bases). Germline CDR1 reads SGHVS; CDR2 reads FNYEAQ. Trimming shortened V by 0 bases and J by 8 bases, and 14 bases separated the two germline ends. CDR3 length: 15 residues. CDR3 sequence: CASSLASRGIDEQFF. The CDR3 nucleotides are TGTGCCAGCAGCTTAGCCTCCAGGGGTATCGATGAGCAGTTCTTC.

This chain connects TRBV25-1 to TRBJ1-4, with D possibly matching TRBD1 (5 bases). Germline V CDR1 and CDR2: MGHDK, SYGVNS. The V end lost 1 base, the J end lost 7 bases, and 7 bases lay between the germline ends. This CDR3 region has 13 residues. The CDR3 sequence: CASSELGGEKLFF. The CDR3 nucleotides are TGTGCCAGCAGTGAATTGGGGGGTGAAAAACTGTTTTTT.

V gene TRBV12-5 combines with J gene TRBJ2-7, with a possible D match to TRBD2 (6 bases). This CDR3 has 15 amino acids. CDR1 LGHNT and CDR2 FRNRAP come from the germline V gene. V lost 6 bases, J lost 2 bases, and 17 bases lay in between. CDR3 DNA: TGTGCTAGTGGAAAAGGGACTTTCCCGACCTACGAGCAGTACTTC. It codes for CASGKGTFPTYEQYF.

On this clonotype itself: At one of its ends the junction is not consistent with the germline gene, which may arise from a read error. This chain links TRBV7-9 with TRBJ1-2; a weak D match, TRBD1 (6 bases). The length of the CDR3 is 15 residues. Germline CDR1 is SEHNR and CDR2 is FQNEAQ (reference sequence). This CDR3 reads CASSRVTGSNYGYIF. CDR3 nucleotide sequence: TGTGCCAGCAGCCGGGTTACAGGGTCTAACTATGGCTACATCTTC.

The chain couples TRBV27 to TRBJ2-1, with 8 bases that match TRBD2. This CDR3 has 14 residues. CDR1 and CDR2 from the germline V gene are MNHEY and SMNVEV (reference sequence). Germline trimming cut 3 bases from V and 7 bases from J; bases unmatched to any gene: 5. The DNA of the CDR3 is TGTGCCAGCAGTTTCGTCCGGGGGGGGAATGAGCAGTTCTTC. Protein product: CASSFVRGGNEQFF.

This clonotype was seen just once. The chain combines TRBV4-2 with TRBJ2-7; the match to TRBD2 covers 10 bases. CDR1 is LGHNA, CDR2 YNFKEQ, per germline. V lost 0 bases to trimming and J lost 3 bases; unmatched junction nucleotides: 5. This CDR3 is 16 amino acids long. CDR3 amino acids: CASSQDGTSVFYEQYF. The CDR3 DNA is TGTGCCAGCAGCCAAGACGGGACTAGCGTATTCTACGAGCAGTACTTC.

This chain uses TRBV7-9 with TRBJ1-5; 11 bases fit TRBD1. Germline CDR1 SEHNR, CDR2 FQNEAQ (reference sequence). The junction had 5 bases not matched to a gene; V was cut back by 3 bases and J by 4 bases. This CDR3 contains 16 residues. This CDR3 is CASSFEGTGGNQPQHF. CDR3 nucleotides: TGTGCCAGCAGCTTTGAAGGGACAGGGGGAAATCAGCCCCAGCATTTT.

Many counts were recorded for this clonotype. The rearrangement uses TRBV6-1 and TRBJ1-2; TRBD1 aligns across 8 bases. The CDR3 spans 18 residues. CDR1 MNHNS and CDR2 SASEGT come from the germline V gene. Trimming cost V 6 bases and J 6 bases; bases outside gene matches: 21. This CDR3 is CASSLFPGTGNQGDGYTF. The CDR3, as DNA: TGTGCCAGCAGCCTATTTCCCGGGACAGGTAACCAGGGAGATGGCTACACCTTC.

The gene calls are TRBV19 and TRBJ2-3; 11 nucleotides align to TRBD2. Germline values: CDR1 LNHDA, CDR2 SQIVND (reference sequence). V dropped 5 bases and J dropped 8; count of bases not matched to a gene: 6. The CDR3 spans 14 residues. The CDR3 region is CASSLAGGSATQYF. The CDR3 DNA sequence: TGTGCCAGTAGTTTAGCGGGGGGGTCCGCTACGCAGTATTTT.

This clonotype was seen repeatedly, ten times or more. CDR3 in amino acids: CASSQGTGGGMNTEAFF. The CDR3 nucleotides read TGCGCCAGCAGCCAAGGGACAGGTGGAGGTATGAACACTGAAGCTTTCTTT. This rearrangement joins TRBV4-1 to TRBJ1-1, with TRBD1 identical over 7 bases. The germline gives CDR1 MGHRA, CDR2 YSYEKL. The CDR3 has 17 amino acids. The junction had 8 bases not matched to a gene; V was cut back by 1 base and J by 0 bases.

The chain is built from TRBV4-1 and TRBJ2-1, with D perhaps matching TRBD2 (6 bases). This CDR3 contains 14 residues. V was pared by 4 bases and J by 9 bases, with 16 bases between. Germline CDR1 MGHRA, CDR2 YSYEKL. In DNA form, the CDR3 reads TGCGCCAGCAGCCGAGATGGGGGGATCAGTGAGCAGTTCTTC. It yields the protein CASSRDGGISEQFF.

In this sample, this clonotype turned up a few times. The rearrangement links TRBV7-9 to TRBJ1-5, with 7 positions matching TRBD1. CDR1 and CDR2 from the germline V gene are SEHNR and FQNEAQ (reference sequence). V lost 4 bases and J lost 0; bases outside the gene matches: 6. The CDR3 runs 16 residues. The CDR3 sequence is CASSSNRGGSNQPQHF. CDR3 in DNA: TGTGCCAGCAGCTCCAACAGGGGCGGTAGCAATCAGCCCCAGCATTTT.

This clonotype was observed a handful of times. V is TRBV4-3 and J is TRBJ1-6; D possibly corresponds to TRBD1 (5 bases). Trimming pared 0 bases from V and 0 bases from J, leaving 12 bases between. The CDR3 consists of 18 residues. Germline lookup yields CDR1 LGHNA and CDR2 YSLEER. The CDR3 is CASSQDRGESSYNSPLHF. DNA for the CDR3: TGCGCCAGCAGCCAAGATCGGGGCGAAAGCTCCTATAATTCACCCCTCCACTTT.

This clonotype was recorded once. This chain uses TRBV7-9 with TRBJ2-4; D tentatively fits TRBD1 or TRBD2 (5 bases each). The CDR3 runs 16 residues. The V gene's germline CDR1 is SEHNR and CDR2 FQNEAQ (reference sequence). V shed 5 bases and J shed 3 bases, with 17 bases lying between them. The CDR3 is CASSSFEGSIKNIQYF. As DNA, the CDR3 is TGTGCCAGCAGCAGCTTCGAGGGGAGCATCAAAAACATTCAGTACTTC.

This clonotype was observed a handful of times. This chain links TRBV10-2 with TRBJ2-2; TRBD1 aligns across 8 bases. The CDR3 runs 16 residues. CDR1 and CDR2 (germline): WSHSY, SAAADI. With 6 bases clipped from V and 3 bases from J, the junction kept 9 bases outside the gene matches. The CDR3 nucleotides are TGCGCCAGCAGACCTATGGACAGGGAGGACACCGGGGAGCTGTTTTTT. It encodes CASRPMDREDTGELFF.

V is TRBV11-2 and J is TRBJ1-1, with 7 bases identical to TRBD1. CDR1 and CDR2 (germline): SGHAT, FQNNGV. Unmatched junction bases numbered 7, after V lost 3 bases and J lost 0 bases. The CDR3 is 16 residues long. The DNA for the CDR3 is TGTGCCAGCAGCTTGTGGGACAGAAACATGAACACTGAAGCTTTCTTT. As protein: CASSLWDRNMNTEAFF.

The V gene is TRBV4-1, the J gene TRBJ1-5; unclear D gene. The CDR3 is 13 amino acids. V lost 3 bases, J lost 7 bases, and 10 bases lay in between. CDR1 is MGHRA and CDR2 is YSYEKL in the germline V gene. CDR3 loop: CASSHQSEQPQHF. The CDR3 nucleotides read TGCGCCAGCAGCCACCAGAGTGAACAGCCCCAGCATTTT.

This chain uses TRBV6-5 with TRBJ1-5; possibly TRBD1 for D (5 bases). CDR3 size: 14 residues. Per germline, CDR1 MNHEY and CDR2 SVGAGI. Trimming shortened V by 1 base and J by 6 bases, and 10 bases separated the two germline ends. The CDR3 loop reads CASSYWGSGQPQHF. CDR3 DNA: TGTGCCAGCAGTTACTGGGGGTCCGGTCAGCCCCAGCATTTT.

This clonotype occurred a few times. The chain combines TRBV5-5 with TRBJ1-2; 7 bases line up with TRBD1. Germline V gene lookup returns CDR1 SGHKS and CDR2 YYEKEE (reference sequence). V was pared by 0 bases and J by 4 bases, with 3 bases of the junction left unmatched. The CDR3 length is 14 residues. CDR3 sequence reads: CASSLEAGGYGYTF. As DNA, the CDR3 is TGTGCCAGCAGCTTGGAAGCAGGGGGCTATGGCTACACCTTC.

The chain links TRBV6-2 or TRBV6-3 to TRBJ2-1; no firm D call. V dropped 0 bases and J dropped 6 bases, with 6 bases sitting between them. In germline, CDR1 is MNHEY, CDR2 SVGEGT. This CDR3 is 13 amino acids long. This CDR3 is CASSYSVRNEQFF. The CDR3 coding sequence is TGTGCCAGCAGTTACTCCGTCCGCAATGAGCAGTTCTTC.

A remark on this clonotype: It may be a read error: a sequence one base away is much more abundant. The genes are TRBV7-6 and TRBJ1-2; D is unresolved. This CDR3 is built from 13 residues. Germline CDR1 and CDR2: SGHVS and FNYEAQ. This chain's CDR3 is CASSLSPNYSYTF. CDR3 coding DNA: TGTGCCAGCAGCCTCTCACCTAACTATAGCTACACCTTC.

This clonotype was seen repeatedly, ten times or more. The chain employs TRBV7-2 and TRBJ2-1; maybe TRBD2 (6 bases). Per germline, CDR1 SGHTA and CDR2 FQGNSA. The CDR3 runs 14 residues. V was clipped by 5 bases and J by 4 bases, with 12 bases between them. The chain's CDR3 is CASSAPGLYNEQFF. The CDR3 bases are TGTGCCAGCAGCGCTCCGGGACTTTACAATGAGCAGTTCTTC.